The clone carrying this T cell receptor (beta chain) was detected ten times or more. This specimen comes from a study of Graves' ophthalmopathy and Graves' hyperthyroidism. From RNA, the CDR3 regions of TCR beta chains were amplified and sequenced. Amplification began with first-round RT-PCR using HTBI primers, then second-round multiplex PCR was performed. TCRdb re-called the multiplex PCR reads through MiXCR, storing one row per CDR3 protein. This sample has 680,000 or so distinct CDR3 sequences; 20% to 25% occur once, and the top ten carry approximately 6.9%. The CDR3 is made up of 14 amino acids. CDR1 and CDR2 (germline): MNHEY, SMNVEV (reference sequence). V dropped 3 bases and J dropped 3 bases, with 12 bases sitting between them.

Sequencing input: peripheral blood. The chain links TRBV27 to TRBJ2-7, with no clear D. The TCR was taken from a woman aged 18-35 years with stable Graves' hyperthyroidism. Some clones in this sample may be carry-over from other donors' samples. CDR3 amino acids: CASSLADALYEQYF. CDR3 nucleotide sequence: TGTGCCAGCAGTTTGGCGGACGCGCTCTACGAGCAGTACTTC.